The present entry profiles one TCR beta chain with its context. This clonotype has at least ten counts. No cognate antigen has been identified for it. No much larger clonotype is one base removed from it; base qualities were not supplied. The data are from a study of T cells in Graves' hyperthyroidism and ophthalmopathy (dated 2019 in TCRdb). Some background on the complete study: Peripheral blood samples were taken at the time of initial diagnosis, prior to any treatment. After sampling, hyperthyroidism patients received methimazole starting at 30 mg daily, and ophthalmopathy patients received high-dose intravenous methylprednisolone. Prospective prediction of ophthalmopathy was tested in an independent validation cohort of fewer than 20 hyperthyroidism patients and some 17 patients who later progressed to ophthalmopathy. To identify distinguishing TCR V-J signatures, a discovery cohort of 95 to 100 patients was used, comprising 43 with Graves' ophthalmopathy and 57 with stable Graves' hyperthyroidism. In addition, the study compared T-cell repertoires in thyroid tissue and in blood from several Graves' hyperthyroidism patients. According to the paper, TCR Vbeta CDR3 sequencing was carried out on about 140 peripheral blood samples, which came from approximately 43 ophthalmopathy, under 80 hyperthyroidism and roughly 17 progressor patients. For training and testing, the 100 or so patients in the discovery cohort were randomly divided in a 7:3 ratio.

The paper's findings and limits, for the study overall: A 13 V-J signature model separated ophthalmopathy from stable hyperthyroidism, with around 90% sensitivity and 81% to 83% specificity in cross-validation and 80%/75% in testing. During validation, the model predicted progression to ophthalmopathy a median of about 5.9 months ahead of onset, with almost 71% sensitivity and less than 85% specificity. Sample size was not statistically predetermined, and blinding of investigators to group allocation was not performed. Blood samples also contained most of the expanded thyroid clonotypes (frequency above 0.001), which suggests that blood repertoires may reflect thyroid immune responses.

Trimming costs V 2 bases and J 1 base, and their ends lie 10 bases apart. CDR1 and CDR2 (MNHNS, SASEGT) derive from the germline V gene. Its CDR3 holds 15 amino acids, cysteine through phenylalanine. Only CDR3 DNA is held: 45 bases, read in frame from base 1. TCR beta CDR3 regions were amplified from RNA transcripts. The TCR CDR3 was subjected to a first round of RT-PCR using the HTBI primer set and the Qiagen OneStep RT-PCR kit. The libraries were constructed in a second round of multiplex PCR and then size-selected and purified. Sequencing of the libraries was done on an Illumina HiSeq2000 using paired-end 100 bp reads. Per the authors' processing: Raw data were processed with SOAPnuke, discarding reads with adapters, uncalled bases, mean Phred below 15, or no exact constant-primer or identifier match. High-quality paired reads were merged using COPE v1.2.5, and each unique nucleotide sequence was defined as a clonotype. MiTCR v1.1 was used to align the clonotypes against IMGT TRBV, TRBD and TRBJ reference segments. Only V-J combinations with frequency above 0.0001, covering 99.2% of repertoires, were analysed. A TCS score was defined as the ratio of F50 (clonal expansion) to E x V (chaos), with BLOSUM62-based TCRdist applied between CDR3 peptides within each V-J. Welch's t-statistics and random forest reduced just over 500 V-J features to roughly 13, which were used in a naive Bayes classifier (R e1071). TCRdb trimmed the raw reads at Q25, called clones with MiXCR and kept productive beta chains. Duplicate CDR3 protein sequences are folded into a single record with the most common DNA and genes. In this record, the V and J calls reflect TCRdb's handling and not the investigators' own analysis. In this sample the table shows a few hundred thousand distinct CDR3 sequences, approximately 14% of which occur a single time. Approximately 7.5% of the sample rests with the top ten.

Graves' hyperthyroidism was defined as stable when no progression to ophthalmopathy occurred over 18 months of follow-up. Hyperthyroidism patients were aged 18 to 65 years and newly diagnosed, with disease duration of less than 2 months. The study excluded patients with uncontrolled infections, other autoimmune diseases, pregnancy or lactation. Diagnoses were established on the basis of clinical symptoms, serum thyroxine and TRAb, thyroid ultrasound, and orbital computed tomography. PBMCs were isolated from 8 to 10 ml of fresh peripheral blood by Ficoll-Paque density gradient centrifugation. Total RNA was extracted using Trizol reagent, and RNA quality was assessed on an Agilent 2100 Bioanalyzer.

The receptor was isolated from a woman aged 18-29 years with Graves' hyperthyroidism. Sequencing was done on a sample of blood. The rearranged segments are TRBV6-1 and TRBJ2-3; matching of 5 bases hints at TRBD1 as the D gene. Read as DNA, the sequence is TGTGCCAGCAGTGAACGATGGACACGCACAGATACGCAGTATTTT. This is translated as CASSERWTRTDTQYF.